The T cell receptor (beta chain) described here comes from a study of T cell changes during pregnancy in multiple sclerosis. Assay used: immunoSEQ multiplex PCR; TCRdb lists only in-frame clones, some missing. The sample holds about 76,000 clones; 92% are singletons and the top ten take 1.5% to 2%. In germline, CDR1 is SGHTA, CDR2 FQGNSA. V gave up 4 bases and J gave up 5 bases, with 20 bases separating them. The CDR3 length is 16 residues. The sample was peripheral blood, taken in the first trimester of pregnancy. This clonotype originated in a female donor in good health, enrolled as a control in a pregnancy study. The V call is TRBV7-2, the J call TRBJ1-2; TRBD1 is a possible D gene (5 bases). The CDR3 loop is CASSSRGGLDDYGYTF. In DNA form, the CDR3 reads TGTGCCAGCAGCTCGAGGGGAGGGTTAGACGATTATGGCTACACCTTC.